The present TCR beta chain was sequenced within a study of blood T cell repertoires in COVID-19. Study details: Specimens from acute and convalescent COVID-19 originated in the United States, Italy and Spain. T cells, B-cell-depleted T cells, or PBMCs supplied cDNA or gDNA.

Comments on this clone: Sequence at one end of the junction differs from germline and may be a read error. The sample carries other DNA sequences with the same CDR3.

The length of the CDR3 is 14 residues. Germline-derived CDR1 and CDR2 are SGHAT and FQNNGV. Original handling: Reference gene primer amplification yielded estimated nucleated cell counts. Using immunoSEQ multiplex PCR, the repertoire was profiled, and TCRdb retains in-frame clones only, with some absent. The V and J calls and clone size were taken over from that table, and D and trimming were inferred from the DNA. The sample includes around 95,000 clones, about nine tenths of them seen just once. Sequencing was performed on peripheral blood. This chain uses TRBV11-2 with TRBJ1-1; D remains unclear. The sequence was obtained from a man in his fifties with acute or convalescent COVID-19. The CDR3 spells CASSLGSGNTEAFF. The CDR3 region has the DNA TGCGCCAGCAGCTTAGGTTCGGGGAACACTGAAGCTTTCTTT. The complete variable domain, with remaining parts taken from reference TRBV11-2 and TRBJ1-1, reads EAGVAQSPRYKIIEKRQSVAFWCNPISGHATLYWYQQILGQGPKLLIQFQNNGVVDDSQLPKDRFSAERLKGVDSTLKIQPAKLEDSAVYLCASSLGSGNTEAFFGQGTRLTVV.